Listed below are T cell receptor beta chains from one sample, sequenced in a study of shared clonotypes between healthy human individuals. Using immunoSEQ multiplex PCR, the repertoire was profiled, and TCRdb retains in-frame clones only, with some absent. The sample lists about 990,000 clones, 75% to 85% occurring once. Source material: memory CD4+ T cells from PBMCs. These receptors were collected from a man between 18 and 35 years old in good health. Some clones in this sample may be carry-over from other donors' samples. Both conserved end residues are trimmed from each CDR3. The D gene is left open where the match is weak. Clone size is stated in some rows and not others, as once, few, many or a class when expanded.

few	TRBV18	TRBJ1-5	TRBD1	ASSPGQGDQPQH
few	TRBV30	TRBJ1-5	TRBD1	AWNTGGGQPQH
NA	TRBV4-3	TRBJ2-3	NA	ASSQGWWVDTQY
NA	TRBV5-1	TRBJ2-1	TRBD1	ASSFAAGGGLEQF
NA	TRBV28	TRBJ2-3	TRBD2	ASSLGREGVNTQY
NA	TRBV2	TRBJ1-4	NA	ASSERTANEKLF
NA	TRBV6-5	TRBJ1-2	NA	ASRPQTSNYGYT
few	TRBV5-6	TRBJ1-1	NA	ASSLTGTEAF
NA	TRBV6-5	TRBJ2-1	TRBD1	ASSYRDRANEQF
NA	TRBV6-1	TRBJ1-4	NA	ASSEKAALNEKLF
NA	TRBV28	TRBJ1-5	NA	AGSPGGGNQPQH
NA	TRBV11-3	TRBJ1-2	NA	ASSRPTGRRPVNYGYT
NA	TRBV5-1	TRBJ2-5	NA	ASSYTLGLGGETQY
NA	TRBV6-6	TRBJ1-1	NA	ASSYWGTEAF
NA	TRBV4-2	TRBJ2-2	NA	ASSQEYNRVPGELF
NA	TRBV25-1	TRBJ1-1	NA	ASSPLDRANTEAF
NA	TRBV7-2	TRBJ1-1	NA	ASSLAGGVTEAF
NA	TRBV9	TRBJ2-3	TRBD2	ASSSGGGLVPDTQY
NA	TRBV10-3	TRBJ1-5	NA	AISESWALRNQPQH
NA	TRBV4-1	TRBJ1-1	NA	ASSQGRDPRGTEAF
NA	TRBV9	NA	TRBD1	ASSVGDRNYEQY
NA	TRBV7-2	TRBJ1-1	NA	ASSANRATEAF
few	TRBV6-5	TRBJ1-5	NA	ASSSGRAQH
NA	TRBV7-2	TRBJ2-7	NA	ASRARDTYEQY
once	TRBV2	TRBJ2-6	NA	ASSTEPNSGANVLT
few	TRBV6-6	TRBJ1-1	TRBD1	ASSYSEGAGTEAF
few	TRBV2	TRBJ2-5	NA	ASSDIVAARTQY
NA	TRBV28	TRBJ2-3	NA	ASSWAGTDTQY
NA	TRBV11-3	TRBJ2-1	NA	ASSLGANEQF
NA	TRBV6-1	TRBJ1-2	TRBD1	ASSERHRGQHGYT
NA	TRBV7-2	TRBJ2-7	NA	ASSYITYEQY
NA	TRBV5-1	TRBJ2-7	NA	ASSPSPRPNEQY
NA	TRBV5-1	TRBJ1-2	NA	ASSLGGELVGYT
few	TRBV5-1	TRBJ2-1	NA	ASSSTAGGPSYNEQF
NA	TRBV9	TRBJ1-3	NA	ASSQGPGWDGNTIY
few	TRBV5-1	TRBJ2-1	NA	ASSQRTYNEQF
NA	TRBV2	TRBJ2-2	TRBD2	ATRGMGGPIGELF
NA	TRBV7-3	TRBJ2-5	NA	ASSLARGETQY
NA	TRBV5-6	TRBJ2-7	TRBD1	ASSLRGLLTYEQY
NA	TRBV9	TRBJ1-3	NA	ASNRDGLSGNTIY
few	TRBV29-1	TRBJ2-3	NA	SVDRRDTQY
NA	TRBV15	TRBJ1-2	NA	ATSRDVANYGYT
few	TRBV5-1	TRBJ1-1	NA	ASSLVGRNTEAF
NA	TRBV11-2	TRBJ2-2	NA	ASSLRAGDTGELF
NA	TRBV28	TRBJ2-1	TRBD1	ASSSSRQGNEQF
NA	TRBV7-2	TRBJ2-3	TRBD2	ASSAQLAGVGDTQY
NA	TRBV5-1	TRBJ2-2	TRBD2	ASRPTSGTGELF
NA	TRBV10-3	TRBJ1-1	NA	AISSTGGTDTEAF
NA	TRBV28	TRBJ1-5	NA	ASSFPQGGNQPQH
few	TRBV14	TRBJ2-5	TRBD1	ASSQLQGRETQY
NA	TRBV27	TRBJ2-1	NA	ASSLPYVYNEQF
NA	TRBV28	TRBJ2-1	TRBD2	ASSPLGGRQNEQF
NA	TRBV4-2	TRBJ2-5	NA	ASSLRDSQETQY
NA	TRBV5-1	TRBJ2-7	TRBD2	ASSPGGLYEQY
NA	TRBV15	TRBJ2-7	NA	ATSRDLIQVSSYEQY
NA	TRBV7-8	TRBJ1-1	TRBD1	ASSYDRDTEAF
NA	TRBV23-1	TRBJ2-3	TRBD1	ASSQSRQGGDTDTQY